A single sample is the source of the 27 T cell receptor beta chains below, sequenced in a study of T cell responses to AZD1222 COVID-19 vaccine. Sequencing was performed with immunoSEQ multiplex PCR; in TCRdb, only in-frame clones are kept and a portion is missing. The repertoire holds approximately 99,000 clones, with roughly nine tenths as singletons. The sample was peripheral blood, taken 28 days after the second AZD1222 dose. These receptor sequences come from an adult who received the AZD1222 COVID-19 vaccine.

This chain joins TRBV19 and TRBJ1-3; TRBD1 matches 7 bases. Germline V gene data show CDR1 as LNHDA and CDR2 as SQIVND (reference sequence). The junction had 9 bases not matched to a gene; V was cut back by 7 bases and J by 0 bases. This CDR3 contains 16 residues. The CDR3 reads CASMRGTVNSGNTIYF. DNA of the CDR3: TGTGCCAGTATGAGGGGGACAGTCAACTCTGGAAACACCATATATTTT.

The chain couples TRBV15 to TRBJ2-1; 12 nucleotides line up with TRBD2. The V gene end was trimmed by 3 bases and the J gene end by 8 bases; junction bases not matched to a gene: 8. The CDR3 totals 16 residues. Germline CDR1 is LNHNV and CDR2 is YYDKDF (reference sequence). In DNA, the CDR3 is TGTGCCACCAGCAGCGGACTAGCGGGATTTTCCGATGAGCAGTTCTTC. This gives the protein CATSSGLAGFSDEQFF. Variable domain in full (rest from reference TRBV15 and TRBJ2-1): DAMVIQNPRYQVTQFGKPVTLSCSQTLNHNVMYWYQQKSSQAPKLLFHYYDKDFNNEADTPDNFQSRRPNTSFCFLDIRSPGLGDTAMYLCATSSGLAGFSDEQFFGPGTRLTVL.

The chain couples TRBV28 to TRBJ1-2; 10 bases fit TRBD1. The V gene end was trimmed by 4 bases and the J gene end by 5 bases; junction bases not matched to a gene: 7. Germline V gene data show CDR1 as MDHEN and CDR2 as SYDVKM. The CDR3 runs to 15 residues. The CDR3 loop is CASSSGQGIQYGYTF. As DNA, the CDR3 is TGTGCCAGCAGTTCGGGACAGGGGATTCAGTATGGCTACACCTTC.

This clone appeared once. The rearrangement links TRBV5-6 to TRBJ1-2, with TRBD1 identical over 7 bases. The CDR3 has 15 amino acids. Germline V gives CDR1 SGHDT, CDR2 YYEEEE. V was pared by 0 bases and J by 3 bases, with 5 bases of the junction left unmatched. The chain's CDR3 is CASSLAGGGDYGYTF. The DNA for the CDR3 is TGTGCCAGCAGCTTGGCTGGAGGGGGCGACTATGGCTACACCTTC.

The rearrangement joins TRBV11-2 to TRBJ1-1, with no clear D. Germline V lookup: CDR1 SGHAT, CDR2 FQNNGV. The CDR3 sequence is 13 residues long. V was trimmed by 4 bases and J by 1 base, leaving 7 bases between them. The CDR3: CASSSWTNTEAFF. The CDR3 coding sequence is TGTGCCAGCAGCTCGTGGACGAACACTGAAGCTTTCTTT.

This chain joins TRBV19 and TRBJ2-7; no firm D call. CDR3 length: 13 amino acids. Per the germline V gene, CDR1 is LNHDA and CDR2 is SQIVND (reference sequence). V was clipped by 1 base and J by 3 bases, with 7 bases between them. This chain's CDR3 is CASSIAQSYEQYF. In nucleotides, the CDR3 is TGTGCCAGTAGTATAGCCCAGAGCTACGAGCAGTACTTC. The whole variable domain, filled in from reference TRBV19 and TRBJ2-7, reads DGGITQSPKYLFRKEGQNVTLSCEQNLNHDAMYWYRQDPGQGLRLIYYSQIVNDFQKGDIAEGYSVSREKKESFPLTVTSAQKNPTAFYLCASSIAQSYEQYFGPGTRLTVT.

For the CDR3, the DNA is TGTGCCAGCAGTTTATCCTGGGACAGGGTCAATCAGCCCCAGCATTTT. It yields the protein CASSLSWDRVNQPQHF. V usage is TRBV27 and J usage is TRBJ1-5; 9 positions match TRBD1. The germline V gene encodes CDR1 MNHEY and CDR2 SMNVEV (reference sequence). The V and J ends lost 0 bases and 3 bases, in that order; junction bases with no gene match: 3. The CDR3 length is 16 residues.

V and J are TRBV19 and TRBJ1-5; TRBD1 is a possible D gene (5 bases). The CDR3 extends over 16 amino acids. The ends were cut back, 4 bases at V and 1 base at J, with 14 bases in the middle. The germline V gene has CDR1 LNHDA and CDR2 SQIVND (reference sequence). Here the CDR3 DNA reads TGTGCCAGTAGTAGGGACCAGGTCCTGAGCAATCAGCCCCAGCATTTT. Translating it yields CASSRDQVLSNQPQHF.

This clone has only a few counts. V and J are TRBV29-1 and TRBJ1-2; 8 bases align to TRBD1. J gave up 5 bases and V 3 bases, and 5 bases lay outside the gene matches. CDR3 length: 13 amino acids. The germline V gene has CDR1 SQVTM and CDR2 ANQGSEA. For the CDR3, the DNA is TGCAGCGTTGAGTGGACAGGGACATATGGCTACACCTTC. Amino acid sequence: CSVEWTGTYGYTF.

The rearrangement uses TRBV28 and TRBJ1-1; D is perhaps TRBD1 (6 bases). CDR1 and CDR2 (germline): MDHEN, SYDVKM. Between the trimmed V and J ends, which lost 6 bases and 3 bases, there was a span of 11 bases. The CDR3 runs to 13 residues. The CDR3 coding sequence is TGTGCCAGCAGGAGGACAGTCTACACTGAAGCTTTCTTT. Protein: CASRRTVYTEAFF.

The chain uses TRBV7-8 and TRBJ1-1, with D perhaps TRBD1 (5 bases). With 5 bases removed from V and 0 bases from J, the gap between germline ends came to 16 bases. This CDR3 region has 16 residues. The V gene's germline CDR1 is SGHVS and CDR2 FQNEAQ. The CDR3 loop reads CASSPNLRTLNTEAFF. CDR3 sequence (DNA): TGTGCCAGCAGCCCCAACCTAAGGACATTGAACACTGAAGCTTTCTTT. Full variable domain (rest looked up from reference TRBV7-8 and TRBJ1-1): GAGVSQSPRYKVAKRGQDVALRCDPISGHVSLFWYQQALGQGPEFLTYFQNEAQLDKSGLPSDRFFAERPEGSVSTLKIQRTQQEDSAVYLCASSPNLRTLNTEAFFGQGTRLTVV.

The V call is TRBV2, the J call TRBJ2-5, with 8 nucleotides matching TRBD1. Unmatched junction bases numbered 2, after V lost 3 bases and J lost 2 bases. CDR1 is SNHLY and CDR2 is FYNNEI in the germline V gene. The CDR3 is 14 amino acids. CDR3 DNA: TGTGCCAGCAGTGACGACAGGGGTCAAGAGACCCAGTACTTC. Translating it yields CASSDDRGQETQYF.

This clone has just one count. The chain couples TRBV19 to TRBJ2-1; 11 nucleotides align to TRBD2. The CDR3 is made up of 18 amino acids. Germline loops: CDR1 LNHDA, CDR2 SQIVND (reference sequence). The V and J ends lost 3 bases and 4 bases, in that order; junction bases with no gene match: 11. CDR3 nucleotides: TGTGCCAGTAGTATGTCCCCCCGCGGACTAGCGGGTTACAATGAGCAGTTCTTC. Translating gives CASSMSPRGLAGYNEQFF.

This chain uses TRBV6-5 with TRBJ1-4; 7 positions match TRBD1. The CDR3 length is 14 residues. Trimming removed 4 bases from V and 7 bases from J; junction bases left unmatched: 6. Germline V gives CDR1 MNHEY, CDR2 SVGAGI. Here the CDR3 DNA reads TGTGCCAGCAGTTCCGGGACAGTGGGTGAAAAACTGTTTTTT. The encoded protein is CASSSGTVGEKLFF.

This clone was seen once. The rearrangement joins TRBV6-6 to TRBJ1-5; the D gene is possibly TRBD1 (5 bases). This CDR3 has 14 amino acids. V was clipped by 7 bases and J by 2 bases, with 12 bases between them. Germline CDR1 is MNHNY and CDR2 is SVGAGI (reference sequence). CDR3 residues: CASTTGGGNQPQHF. The CDR3 DNA is TGTGCCAGCACCACAGGTGGGGGCAATCAGCCCCAGCATTTT.

The rearrangement links TRBV11-2 to TRBJ1-5; no firm D call. Trimming removed 1 base at V and 0 bases at J, with 7 bases between. Germline values: CDR1 SGHAT, CDR2 FQNNGV. The CDR3 consists of 15 residues. This CDR3 is CASSLASDSNQPQHF. As DNA, the CDR3 is TGTGCCAGCAGCTTAGCCAGTGATAGCAATCAGCCCCAGCATTTT. Supplemented by reference TRBV11-2 and TRBJ1-5, the full variable domain reads EAGVAQSPRYKIIEKRQSVAFWCNPISGHATLYWYQQILGQGPKLLIQFQNNGVVDDSQLPKDRFSAERLKGVDSTLKIQPAKLEDSAVYLCASSLASDSNQPQHFGDGTRLSIL.

The chain joins TRBV7-3 to TRBJ2-2; D possibly uses TRBD1 or TRBD2 (5 bases each). Deletions cut 5 bases from V and 0 bases from J, with 10 bases between. The CDR3 loop spans 15 amino acids. The germline V gene has CDR1 SGHTA and CDR2 FQGTGA. The chain's CDR3 is CASSAGTSNTGELFF. CDR3 sequence (DNA): TGTGCCAGCAGCGCAGGGACCTCGAACACCGGGGAGCTGTTTTTT. Full variable domain (rest looked up from reference TRBV7-3 and TRBJ2-2): GAGVSQTPSNKVTEKGKYVELRCDPISGHTALYWYRQSLGQGPEFLIYFQGTGAADDSGLPNDRFFAVRPEGSVSTLKIQRTERGDSAVYLCASSAGTSNTGELFFGEGSRLTVL.

The chain couples TRBV28 to TRBJ2-3; no firm D call. Trimming pared 3 bases from V and 0 bases from J, leaving 4 bases between. CDR1 and CDR2 (germline): MDHEN, SYDVKM. The CDR3 has 13 residues. CDR3: CASSFLSTDTQYF. DNA of the CDR3: TGTGCCAGCAGTTTCCTTAGCACAGATACGCAGTATTTT.

The chain employs TRBV9 and TRBJ2-6; 7 positions agree with TRBD2. Germline CDR1 and CDR2: SGDLS and YYNGEE. The CDR3 length is 16 residues. J gave up 0 bases and V 3 bases, and 3 bases lay outside the gene matches. CDR3 loop: CASSGEGNSGANVLTF. The DNA of the CDR3 is TGTGCCAGCAGCGGGGAGGGGAACTCTGGGGCCAACGTCCTGACTTTC.

This chain connects TRBV28 to TRBJ1-2, with TRBD1 matching 7 bases. The CDR3 is made up of 15 amino acids. Germline lookup yields CDR1 MDHEN and CDR2 SYDVKM. After removal of 6 bases from V and 0 bases from J, the junction contained 7 bases not matched to a gene. CDR3 DNA sequence: TGTGCCAGCAGCACAGGGGCCCTTTCTAACTATGGCTACACCTTC. This sequence encodes CASSTGALSNYGYTF.

The chain employs TRBV3-1 (or the pseudogene TRBV3-2) and TRBJ2-3; D uncertain. Germline CDR1 is LGHDT and CDR2 is YNNKEL (reference sequence). The germline V and J ends were trimmed by 1 base and 2 bases, with 10 bases remaining between them. The CDR3 spans 15 residues. The CDR3 nucleotides read TGTGCCAGCAGCCAAGTCCCTCCTCCCACAGATACGCAGTATTTT. It specifies CASSQVPPPTDTQYF.

The chain links TRBV15 to TRBJ1-1, with TRBD1 as a possible D gene (5 bases). The V end lost 0 bases, the J end lost 4 bases, and 12 bases lay between the germline ends. Germline CDR1 and CDR2: LNHNV and YYDKDF (reference sequence). CDR3 size: 15 residues. CDR3 coding DNA: TGTGCCACCAGCAGAGATTTGGAGGGGAGCACTGAAGCTTTCTTT. Amino acid sequence: CATSRDLEGSTEAFF.

The V gene is TRBV5-6, the J gene TRBJ1-2; 8 bases are shared with TRBD1. Per the germline V gene, CDR1 is SGHDT and CDR2 is YYEEEE. V lost 4 bases and J lost 7; bases outside the gene matches: 6. The CDR3 covers 13 residues. The CDR3 is CASSIGQGFGYTF. CDR3 in DNA: TGTGCCAGCAGCATAGGACAGGGTTTTGGCTACACCTTC.

The chain carries TRBV25-1 and TRBJ2-3, with 12 bases that match TRBD2. CDR3 length: 17 amino acids. After removal of 7 bases from V and 5 bases from J, the junction contained 13 bases not matched to a gene. Germline V gene lookup returns CDR1 MGHDK and CDR2 SYGVNS. The CDR3, as DNA: TGTGCCAGCATCGGGGCTAGCGGGAGGGCCGAGATAGATACGCAGTATTTT. Protein: CASIGASGRAEIDTQYF.

The V call is TRBV21-1, the J call TRBJ2-1. TRBV21-1 is classified as a pseudogene. This CDR3 has 14 residues. The CDR3 nucleotides are TGTGCCAGCAGCAAGGTCCCCACAAGGGATGAGCAGTTCTTC. It specifies CASSKVPTRDEQFF.

The gene calls are TRBV9 and TRBJ2-6, with D hard to call. Trimming pared 6 bases from V and 4 bases from J, leaving 14 bases between. Germline CDR1 is SGDLS and CDR2 is YYNGEE. The CDR3 runs to 15 residues. This CDR3 reads CASTPGRPGANVLTF. The CDR3 DNA reads as TGTGCCAGCACCCCGGGCAGGCCAGGGGCCAACGTCCTGACTTTC. The full variable domain, rest sourced from reference TRBV9 and TRBJ2-6, is DSGVTQTPKHLITATGQRVTLRCSPRSGDLSVYWYQQSLDQGLQFLIQYYNGEERAKGNILERFSAQQFPDLHSELNLSSLELGDSALYFCASTPGRPGANVLTFGAGSRLTVL.

The chain links TRBV15 to TRBJ2-7; tentatively, D is TRBD1 (5 bases). Trimming removed 3 bases at V and 2 bases at J, with 5 bases between. Germline loops: CDR1 LNHNV, CDR2 YYDKDF (reference sequence). The CDR3 has 12 residues. The chain's CDR3 is CATSRDTYEQYF. DNA of the CDR3: TGTGCCACCAGCAGGGACACCTACGAGCAGTACTTC.